The rows below give T cell receptor beta chains drawn from one sample of a study of CD8+ T cells in alopecia areata. Only in-frame clones appear in the TCRdb table, and some are missing; sequencing was by immunoSEQ multiplex PCR. In the table there are 9,500 to 15,000 clones, around three fifths of which are singletons. Specimen: skin. The receptors stem from a human donor with alopecia areata. The CDR3 runs from the conserved cysteine through the conserved F or W. The D gene is left open where the match is weak. Not every row has a clone size; where given, it reads once, few, many or a size class.

>TRBJ2-1|TRBV6-5|TRBD2|NA
CASSRLAGVRDEQFF
TGTGCCAGCAGCCGACTAGCGGGAGTTCGGGATGAGCAGTTCTTC
>TRBJ2-7|TRBV4-1|TRBD2|few
CASSQGGYSYEQYF
TGCGCCAGCAGCCAGGGGGGGTATTCCTACGAGCAGTACTTC
>TRBJ1-5|TRBV7-6|NA|NA
CASSLGPVNQPQHF
TGTGCCAGCAGCTTAGGCCCAGTTAATCAGCCCCAGCATTTT
>TRBJ2-7|TRBV28|NA|NA
CASSSRRTSSYEQYF
TGTGCCAGCAGTTCACGACGGACAAGCTCCTACGAGCAGTACTTC
>TRBJ2-2|TRBV27|NA|NA
CASSLIIGELFF
TGTGCCAGCAGTTTAATTATCGGGGAGCTGTTTTTT
>TRBJ2-7|TRBV5-5|TRBD2|NA
CASSDVYSSGSGMQYF
TGTGCCAGCAGCGACGTATATTCTAGCGGGAGTGGGATGCAGTACTTC
>TRBJ1-1|TRBV9|NA|few
CASSVEGNTEAFF
TGTGCCAGCAGCGTAGAAGGAAACACTGAAGCTTTCTTT
>TRBJ2-1|TRBV4-2|NA|NA
CASSQDGGGEQFF
TGTGCCAGCAGCCAAGATGGAGGGGGCGAGCAGTTCTTC
>TRBJ2-1|TRBV5-6|TRBD1|once
CASSPDRERNEQFF
TGTGCCAGCAGCCCGGACAGGGAGAGGAATGAGCAGTTCTTC
>TRBJ2-7|TRBV10-3|NA|few
CAISGGLNHPYEQYF
TGTGCCATCAGTGGTGGTCTCAACCACCCCTACGAGCAGTACTTC
>TRBJ2-5|TRBV19|TRBD2|NA
CASSGRPPQETQYF
TGTGCCAGTAGCGGGAGGCCACCCCAAGAGACCCAGTACTTC
>TRBJ2-7|TRBV27|TRBD2|few
CASSFRAGAAYEQYF
TGTGCCAGCAGTTTTAGGGCGGGAGCGGCCTACGAGCAGTACTTC
>TRBJ2-1|TRBV4-2|TRBD2|NA
CASSLIAGDIGNEQFF
TGTGCCAGCAGCCTCATAGCGGGAGATATAGGGAATGAGCAGTTCTTC
>TRBJ2-1|TRBV10-1|TRBD1|few
CASKTGTGGSMVRNEQFF
TGCGCCAGCAAAACCGGGACAGGGGGTTCCATGGTTCGGAATGAGCAGTTCTTC
>TRBJ1-5|TRBV29-1|TRBD1|NA
CSVGDRENQPQHF
TGCAGCGTGGGCGACAGGGAGAATCAGCCCCAGCATTTT
>TRBJ2-4|TRBV10-1|NA|NA
CASSAGGSKNIQYF
TGCGCCAGCAGTGCTGGGGGATCCAAAAACATTCAGTACTTC
>TRBJ2-3|TRBV4-1|NA|NA
CASSQHGLGPDTQYF
TGCGCCAGCAGCCAACATGGCCTAGGCCCAGATACGCAGTATTTT
>TRBJ1-1|TRBV5-6|NA|NA
CASSSDYGGPNTEAFF
TGTGCCAGCAGCTCGGATTATGGGGGCCCGAACACTGAAGCTTTCTTT
>TRBJ2-7|TRBV10-1|NA|NA
CASSLVFCGETYEQYF
TGCGCCAGCAGTTTGGTTTTTTGCGGGGAGACCTACGAGCAGTACTTC
>TRBJ2-1|TRBV7-2|NA|medium-sized
CASSWVWDNEQFF
TGTGCCAGCAGCTGGGTCTGGGACAATGAGCAGTTCTTC
>TRBJ2-5|TRBV5-4|NA|NA
CASSLWVSKTQYF
TGTGCCAGCAGCTTGTGGGTATCAAAGACCCAGTACTTC
>TRBJ1-3|TRBV6-5|NA|NA
CASSYTQASSGNTIYF
TGTGCCAGCAGTTACACACAGGCAAGCTCTGGAAACACCATATATTTT
>TRBJ2-1|TRBV5-1|TRBD1|NA
CASRTGTGTHNEQFF
TGCGCCAGCAGAACCGGGACAGGGACCCACAATGAGCAGTTCTTC
>TRBJ2-3|TRBV27|NA|NA
CASTTGPYPSTDTQYF
TGTGCCAGCACGACCGGACCCTACCCTAGCACAGATACGCAGTATTTT
>TRBJ2-3|TRBV9|TRBD1|once
CASSVRWGQGADTQYF
TGTGCCAGCAGCGTAAGATGGGGACAGGGAGCAGATACGCAGTATTTT
>TRBJ1-1|TRBV11-1|NA|NA
CASSTGRSNTEAFF
TGTGCCAGCAGTACAGGACGGTCGAACACTGAAGCTTTCTTT
>TRBJ1-5|TRBV9|TRBD1|NA
CASSADGTGNQPQHF
TGTGCCAGCAGCGCCGATGGGACAGGCAATCAGCCCCAGCATTTT
>TRBJ2-1|TRBV19|NA|NA
CASSIWPRSEQFF
TGTGCCAGTAGTATATGGCCTCGGAGTGAGCAGTTCTTC
>TRBJ2-5|TRBV7-7|TRBD2|NA
CASSQVTSGGSVTQYF
TGTGCTAGCAGCCAAGTGACTAGCGGGGGGTCGGTGACCCAGTACTTC
>TRBJ1-1|TRBV2|TRBD1|few
CASTRDRGGTEAFF
TGTGCCAGCACTCGGGACAGGGGAGGGACTGAAGCTTTCTTT
>TRBJ2-7|TRBV11-3|NA|NA
CASSFFYEQYF
TGTGCCAGCAGTTTTTTCTACGAGCAGTACTTC
>TRBJ1-6|TRBV19|NA|NA
CASSIGGSNSPLHF
TGTGCCAGTAGTATAGGGGGAAGTAATTCACCCCTCCACTTT
>TRBJ1-2|TRBV28|TRBD1|few
CASRPGQGFGYGYTF
TGTGCCAGCAGACCGGGACAGGGGTTTGGCTATGGCTACACCTTC
>TRBJ1-5|TRBV28|NA|NA
CASSFVRHQPQHF
TGTGCCAGCAGTTTCGTCAGACATCAGCCCCAGCATTTT
>TRBJ1-2|TRBV7-2|NA|NA
CASSFGTANYGYTF
TGTGCCAGCAGCTTCGGGACGGCCAACTATGGCTACACCTTC
>TRBJ1-1|TRBV7-6|NA|NA
CASSLEDRPNTEAFF
TGTGCCAGCAGCTTAGAGGACAGACCTAACACTGAAGCTTTCTTT
>TRBJ1-2|TRBV5-6|NA|NA
CASSFRQLNYGYTF
TGTGCCAGCAGCTTCAGACAGCTTAACTATGGCTACACCTTC
>TRBJ2-6|TRBV4-2|NA|NA
CASSQDQGSGANVLTF
TGTGCCAGCAGCCAAGATCAAGGCTCTGGGGCCAACGTCCTGACTTTC
>TRBJ2-2|TRBV5-4|TRBD2|NA
CASSLAGGSGTGELFF
TGTGCCAGCAGTCTAGCGGGAGGGTCGGGCACCGGGGAGCTGTTTTTT
>TRBJ1-6|TRBV5-4|NA|NA
CASSRLGGLWNSPLHF
TGTGCCAGCAGCCGACTCGGGGGACTTTGGAATTCACCCCTCCACTTT
>TRBJ2-7|TRBV6-1|NA|NA
CASSEVWISNGEQYF
TGTGCCAGCAGTGAAGTGTGGATTTCCAATGGCGAGCAGTACTTC
>TRBJ1-5|TRBV9|NA|NA
CASSVGGSANQPQHF
TGTGCCAGCAGCGTAGGAGGGTCTGCAAATCAGCCCCAGCATTTT
>TRBJ2-2|TRBV5-6|TRBD2|NA
CASSTGLAGGEVYSGELFF
TGTGCCAGCAGCACCGGACTAGCGGGAGGGGAGGTATACTCCGGGGAGCTGTTTTTT
>TRBJ1-1|TRBV19|NA|NA
CASSIRRGNTEAFF
TGTGCCAGTAGTATTAGGCGGGGGAACACTGAAGCTTTCTTT
>TRBJ2-3|TRBV10-3|NA|NA
CAITRGDPDTQYF
TGTGCCATCACCCGAGGGGATCCAGATACGCAGTATTTT
>TRBJ2-1|TRBV7-3|TRBD2|NA
CASSPNSLAGGSNEQFF
TGTGCCAGCAGCCCCAACTCACTAGCGGGGGGATCAAATGAGCAGTTCTTC
>TRBJ2-1|TRBV29-1|TRBD1|few
CSVEFSGQEPYNEQFF
TGCAGCGTTGAGTTCTCGGGACAGGAACCCTACAATGAGCAGTTCTTC
>TRBJ2-3|TRBV7-9|TRBD2|NA
CASGTSGNTDTQYF
TGTGCCAGCGGGACTAGCGGGAACACAGATACGCAGTATTTT
>TRBJ1-5|TRBV19|NA|NA
CASSPRAASNQPQHF
TGTGCCAGTAGCCCCCGAGCAGCTAGCAATCAGCCCCAGCATTTT
>TRBJ1-1|TRBV29-1|NA|NA
CSVTYVGEAFF
TGCAGCGTTACTTACGTGGGTGAAGCTTTCTTT
>TRBJ1-2|TRBV4-1|NA|few
CASSQEGRGYGYTF
TGCGCCAGCAGCCAAGAAGGCAGGGGCTATGGCTACACCTTC
>TRBJ2-7|TRBV7-8|NA|NA
CASSFGQGFYEQYF
TGTGCCAGCAGCTTTGGGCAGGGGTTTTACGAGCAGTACTTC
>TRBJ1-2|TRBV6-1|NA|NA
CASSEVWVDGNYGYTF
TGTGCCAGCAGTGAAGTGTGGGTCGACGGGAACTATGGCTACACCTTC
>TRBJ1-2|TRBV5-1|NA|NA
CASSLVGTPSGSYGYTF
TGCGCCAGCAGCTTGGTTGGGACACCTTCTGGCTCGTACGGCTACACCTTC